A single sample is the source of the 25 T cell receptor beta chains below, sequenced in a study of T-cell memory formation after mild COVID-19. TCRdb analysed the 5' RACE reads with MiXCR anew, one entry per CDR3 protein. The sample holds 75,000 to 95,000 distinct CDR3 sequences; roughly an eighth are singletons and the top ten take 25% to 35%. The sequenced sample consisted of PBMCs or a T cell subset sorted from them (not recorded which). These receptors originate from an adult woman who had mild COVID-19 (a few samples of this study predate the infection). Cell type and time point are not known.

There are many counts of this clonotype. The V and J genes are TRBV7-8 and TRBJ2-7, with 13 bases that match TRBD2. This CDR3 is 17 amino acids long. V dropped 4 bases and J dropped 3; count of bases not matched to a gene: 9. Germline V gene sequence: CDR1 SGHVS, CDR2 FQNEAQ. CDR3 loop: CASSSHGRTSGSYEQYF. DNA of the CDR3: TGTGCCAGCAGCTCGCATGGGAGGACTAGCGGGAGCTACGAGCAGTACTTC.

The chain joins TRBV5-1 to TRBJ1-1; weak D call: TRBD1 (6 bases). CDR3 length: 17 amino acids. V dropped 4 bases and J dropped 1 base, with 20 bases sitting between them. Germline assignment: CDR1 SGHRS and CDR2 YFSETQ. CDR3 bases: TGCGCCAGCAGCCAAGGAGCAGGGGTGGTTGCGAACACTGAAGCTTTCTTT. Encoded protein: CASSQGAGVVANTEAFF.

Ten or more counts support this clonotype. This chain uses TRBV12-3 or TRBV12-4 with TRBJ2-7; D assignment may be TRBD1 or TRBD2 (5 bases each). This CDR3 region has 16 residues. V was trimmed by 6 bases and J by 4 bases, leaving 22 bases between them. The CDR3 nucleotides read TGTGCCAGCAGCGATCGGGACGGCTGGTTGAATTACGAGCAGTACTTC. This sequence encodes CASSDRDGWLNYEQYF.

V usage is TRBV20-1 and J usage is TRBJ2-1, with 9 bases lining up with TRBD2. Per the germline V gene, CDR1 is DFQATT and CDR2 is SNEGSKA (reference sequence). This CDR3 is 16 amino acids long. V gave up 5 bases and J gave up 2 bases; unmatched junction bases: 10. This chain's CDR3 is CSAPGLSGRPYNEQFF. The CDR3 nucleotides are TGCAGTGCTCCCGGGTTAAGCGGGAGGCCCTACAATGAGCAGTTCTTC.

This clonotype showed up just a few times. The chain carries TRBV7-8 and TRBJ2-1; no firm D call. The length of the CDR3 is 12 residues. V lost 4 bases, J lost 7 bases, and 8 bases lay in between. Germline V gives CDR1 SGHVS, CDR2 FQNEAQ. This CDR3 reads CASSSSKNEQFF. The CDR3 coding sequence is TGTGCCAGCAGCTCAAGCAAGAATGAGCAGTTCTTC.

The rearrangement joins TRBV6-4 to TRBJ1-1, with D tentatively TRBD1 (5 bases). Trimming stripped 9 bases from V and 1 base from J, with 12 bases between. The CDR3 length is 13 residues. The germline gives CDR1 MRHNA, CDR2 SNTAGT. Here the CDR3 reads CARPRVENTEAFF. For the CDR3, the DNA is TGTGCCAGGCCCAGGGTTGAGAACACTGAAGCTTTCTTT.

The chain uses TRBV2 and TRBJ1-1, with D maybe TRBD1 (6 bases). CDR3 length: 13 residues. Between the trimmed V and J ends, which lost 7 bases and 10 bases, there was a span of 19 bases. Germline V gene lookup returns CDR1 SNHLY and CDR2 FYNNEI. The DNA of the CDR3 is TGTGCCAGCAAGGAGGCCCCGGGGACAAGAGCTTTCTTT. The encoded protein is CASKEAPGTRAFF.

The chain combines TRBV11-2 with TRBJ2-2; 10 positions agree with TRBD1. The CDR3 length is 16 residues. J gave up 7 bases and V 1 base, and 6 bases lay outside the gene matches. Looked up from germline, CDR1 is SGHAT and CDR2 is FQNNGV. CDR3 protein: CASSLGRQGAHGELFF. CDR3 sequence (DNA): TGTGCCAGCAGCTTAGGTCGACAGGGGGCTCACGGGGAGCTGTTTTTT.

The sample holds a few counts of this clonotype. The gene calls are TRBV5-4 and TRBJ2-7; 10 positions match TRBD2. Per the germline V gene, CDR1 is SGHNT and CDR2 is YYREEE (reference sequence). Germline trimming cut 5 bases from V and 5 bases from J; bases unmatched to any gene: 10. The CDR3 has 15 amino acids. CDR3 in DNA: TGTGCCAGCAGGAGAAGCGGGGGGGCCTTGGACGAGCAGTACTTC. It yields the protein CASRRSGGALDEQYF.

This sequence joins TRBV4-1 and TRBJ2-3; either TRBD1 or TRBD2 may supply D (5 bases each). With 0 bases removed from V and 2 bases from J, the gap between germline ends came to 9 bases. Germline CDR1 and CDR2: MGHRA and YSYEKL. The CDR3 loop spans 15 amino acids. The CDR3 spells CASSQEGTPTDTQYF. The CDR3 nucleotides read TGCGCCAGCAGCCAAGAGGGGACCCCCACAGATACGCAGTATTTT.

The chain carries TRBV4-1 and TRBJ2-1, with TRBD2 identical over 9 bases. Germline V gives CDR1 MGHRA, CDR2 YSYEKL. The CDR3 spans 15 residues. The ends lost 1 base at V and 7 bases at J; junction bases unmatched: 5. The CDR3: CASSQGREGLNEQFF. The CDR3 DNA follows: TGCGCCAGCAGCCAAGGGCGGGAGGGTTTAAATGAGCAGTTCTTC.

The chain has TRBV12-3 or TRBV12-4 and TRBJ1-2; D is uncertain. The V end was cut by 6 bases, the J end by 6 bases, with 20 bases between. The CDR3 consists of 15 residues. The DNA of the CDR3 is TGTGCCAGCAGCCCTCCTGGAGTCCTATACAATGGCTACACCTTC. Protein sequence: CASSPPGVLYNGYTF.

This clonotype was recorded a few times. The chain couples TRBV15 to TRBJ2-2, with 8 bases lining up with TRBD1. The CDR3 is 16 residues long. V shed 0 bases, J shed 4 bases, and the junction held 4 bases outside the gene matches. CDR1 and CDR2 from the germline V gene are LNHNV and YYDKDF (reference sequence). The CDR3 sequence: CATSRDPGTGTGELFF. CDR3 coding DNA: TGTGCCACCAGCAGAGATCCCGGGACAGGCACCGGGGAGCTGTTTTTT.

Here the CDR3 DNA reads TGCGCCAGCAGCCATCCGACTACAGGGGCCTACGAGCAGTACTTC. This codes for CASSHPTTGAYEQYF. The chain uses TRBV4-1 and TRBJ2-7; 7 nucleotides agree with TRBD1. V shed 3 bases and J 2 bases; nucleotides not matched to a gene: 7. Germline CDR1 and CDR2: MGHRA and YSYEKL. The length of the CDR3 is 15 residues.

This chain uses TRBV7-7 with TRBJ2-5; 8 bases line up with TRBD1. The CDR3 totals 13 residues. V was clipped by 5 bases and J by 3 bases; unmatched bases: 2. The germline gives CDR1 SSHAT, CDR2 FNYEAQ (reference sequence). CDR3 coding DNA: TGTGCCAGCAGCCTGACAGGGGAAGAGACCCAGTACTTC. Protein sequence: CASSLTGEETQYF.

The sample holds many counts of this clonotype. V gene TRBV25-1 combines with J gene TRBJ2-1; 10 bases map to TRBD2. V gave up 3 bases and J gave up 9 bases; unmatched junction bases: 8. The CDR3 is made up of 15 amino acids. The V gene's germline CDR1 is MGHDK and CDR2 SYGVNS. This chain's CDR3 is CASSEASGSYGEQFF. CDR3 nucleotides: TGTGCCAGCAGTGAGGCTAGCGGGAGTTACGGTGAGCAGTTCTTC.

This clonotype was detected only a few times. This sequence joins TRBV6-5 and TRBJ1-1; D is undetermined. The CDR3 has 13 residues. Trimming took 6 bases from V and 7 from J, leaving 15 bases between them. The V gene's germline CDR1 is MNHEY and CDR2 SVGAGI. This chain's CDR3 is CASSRDPWGEAFF. CDR3 coding DNA: TGTGCCAGCAGCCGAGACCCCTGGGGTGAAGCTTTCTTT.

This sequence joins TRBV29-1 and TRBJ1-5; 8 bases align to TRBD1. The CDR3 length is 13 residues. Looked up from germline, CDR1 is SQVTM and CDR2 is ANQGSEA. With 5 bases clipped from V and 5 bases from J, the junction kept 5 bases outside the gene matches. The CDR3 loop is CSVRAGGDQPQHF. The CDR3 region has the DNA TGCAGCGTTAGAGCAGGGGGCGATCAGCCCCAGCATTTT. Full variable domain (outside the CDR3, taken from reference TRBV29-1 and TRBJ1-5): SAVISQKPSRDICQRGTSLTIQCQVDSQVTMMFWYRQQPGQSLTLIATANQGSEATYESGFVIDKFPISRPNLTFSTLTVSNMSPEDSSIYLCSVRAGGDQPQHFGDGTRLSIL.

The chain links TRBV20-1 to TRBJ2-1, with 9 nucleotides matching TRBD1. Germline V CDR1 and CDR2: DFQATT, SNEGSKA (reference sequence). CDR3 length: 16 amino acids. Unmatched junction bases numbered 6, after V lost 1 base and J lost 2 bases. CDR3 sequence reads: CSARVTGGRPYNEQFF. In nucleotides, the CDR3 is TGCAGTGCTAGAGTGACAGGGGGAAGACCCTACAATGAGCAGTTCTTC.

The J gene is TRBJ2-1, the V gene TRBV4-3, with no clear D. Trimming removed 0 bases at V and 6 bases at J, with 12 bases between. The CDR3 has 15 residues. The germline V gene has CDR1 LGHNA and CDR2 YSLEER. Written as DNA, the CDR3 is TGCGCCAGCAGCCAAGATGACGGAAGATTCAATGAGCAGTTCTTC. It is translated as CASSQDDGRFNEQFF.

This clonotype was observed a few times. This sequence joins TRBV10-3 and TRBJ2-7; 7 positions agree with TRBD1. The CDR3 covers 14 residues. Germline V gene lookup returns CDR1 ENHRY and CDR2 SYGVKD. V was clipped by 5 bases and J by 2 bases; unmatched bases: 6. This chain's CDR3 is CAISTGEPPYEQYF. In DNA form, the CDR3 reads TGTGCCATCAGTACAGGGGAGCCTCCCTACGAGCAGTACTTC.

V gene TRBV12-3 or TRBV12-4 combines with J gene TRBJ2-1, with a possible D match to TRBD2 (6 bases). The CDR3 contains 15 residues. Deletions cut 2 bases from V and 2 bases from J, with 10 bases between. The CDR3 DNA reads TGTGCCAGCAGTTTATGGCGGGATCCCTACAATGAGCAGTTCTTC. Amino acid sequence: CASSLWRDPYNEQFF.

The chain uses TRBV29-1 and TRBJ1-5; TRBD1 agrees at 12 bases. The CDR3 contains 18 residues. Germline loops: CDR1 SQVTM, CDR2 ANQGSEA. Losses at the gene ends were 4 bases for V and 0 bases for J; bases not matched to a gene: 10. The CDR3 is CSVAPRDRGPDSNQPQHF. Written as DNA, the CDR3 is TGCAGCGTTGCCCCGAGGGACAGGGGGCCTGATAGCAATCAGCCCCAGCATTTT.

This sequence joins TRBV14 and TRBJ2-7, with D possibly TRBD1 on 6 matching bases. Trimming took off 4 bases at V and 0 bases at J, with 13 bases between the two ends. The germline CDR1 and CDR2 sequences are SGHDN and FVKESK. The CDR3 is 15 residues long. CDR3 residues: CASSPPPGHSYEQYF. The CDR3 DNA reads as TGTGCCAGCAGCCCACCGCCGGGACACTCCTACGAGCAGTACTTC.

This clonotype has a handful of counts. V and J are TRBV14 and TRBJ1-1; tentative D call: TRBD1 (5 bases). V lost 6 bases and J 0 bases, leaving 8 bases between the germline ends. CDR3 length equals 13 residues. Germline V gene data show CDR1 as SGHDN and CDR2 as FVKESK. The CDR3 spells CASRQTVNTEAFF. CDR3 DNA: TGTGCCAGCAGACAGACAGTGAACACTGAAGCTTTCTTT.